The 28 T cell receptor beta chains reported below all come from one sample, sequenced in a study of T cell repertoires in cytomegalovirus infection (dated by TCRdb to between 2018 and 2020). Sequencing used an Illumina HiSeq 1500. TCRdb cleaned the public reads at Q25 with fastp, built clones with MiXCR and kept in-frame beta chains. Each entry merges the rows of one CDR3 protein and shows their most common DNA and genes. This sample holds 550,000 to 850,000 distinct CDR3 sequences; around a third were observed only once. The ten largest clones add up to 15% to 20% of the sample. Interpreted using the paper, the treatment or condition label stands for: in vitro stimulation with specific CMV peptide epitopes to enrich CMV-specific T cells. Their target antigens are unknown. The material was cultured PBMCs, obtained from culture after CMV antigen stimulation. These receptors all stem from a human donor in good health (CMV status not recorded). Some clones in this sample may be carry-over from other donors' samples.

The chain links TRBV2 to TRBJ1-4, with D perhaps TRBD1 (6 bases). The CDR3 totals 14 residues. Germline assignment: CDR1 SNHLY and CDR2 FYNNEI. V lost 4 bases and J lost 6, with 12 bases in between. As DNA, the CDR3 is TGTGCCAGCAGTGGTACGGGGGCTCATGAAAAACTGTTTTTT. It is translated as CASSGTGAHEKLFF. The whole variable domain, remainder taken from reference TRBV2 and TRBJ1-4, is EPEVTQTPSHQVTQMGQEVILRCVPISNHLYFYWYRQILGQKVEFLVSFYNNEISEKSEIFDDQFSVERPDGSNFTLKIRSTKLEDSAMYFCASSGTGAHEKLFFGSGTQLSVL.

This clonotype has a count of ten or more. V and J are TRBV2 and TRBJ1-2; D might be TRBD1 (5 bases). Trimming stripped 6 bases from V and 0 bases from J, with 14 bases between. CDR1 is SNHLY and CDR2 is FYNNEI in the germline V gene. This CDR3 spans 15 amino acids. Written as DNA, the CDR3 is TGTGCCAGCAGGAGGGACGGAGCTGCTAACTATGGCTACACCTTC. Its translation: CASRRDGAANYGYTF.

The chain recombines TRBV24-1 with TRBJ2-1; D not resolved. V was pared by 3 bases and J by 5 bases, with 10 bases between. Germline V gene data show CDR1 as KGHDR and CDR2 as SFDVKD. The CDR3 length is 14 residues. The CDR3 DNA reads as TGTGCCACCAGTGATCCCAGGTTAAACAATGAGCAGTTCTTC. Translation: CATSDPRLNNEQFF.

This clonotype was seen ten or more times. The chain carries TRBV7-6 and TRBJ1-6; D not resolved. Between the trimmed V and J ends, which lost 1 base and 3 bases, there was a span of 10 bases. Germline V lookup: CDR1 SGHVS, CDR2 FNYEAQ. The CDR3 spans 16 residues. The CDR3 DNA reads TGTGCCAGCAGCTTAGAAGGACGCAACTATAATTCACCCCTCCACTTT. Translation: CASSLEGRNYNSPLHF. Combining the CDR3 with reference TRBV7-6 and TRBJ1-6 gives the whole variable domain GAGVSQSPRYKVTKRGQDVALRCDPISGHVSLYWYRQALGQGPEFLTYFNYEAQQDKSGLPNDRFSAERPEGSISTLTIQRTEQRDSAMYRCASSLEGRNYNSPLHFGNGTRLTVT.

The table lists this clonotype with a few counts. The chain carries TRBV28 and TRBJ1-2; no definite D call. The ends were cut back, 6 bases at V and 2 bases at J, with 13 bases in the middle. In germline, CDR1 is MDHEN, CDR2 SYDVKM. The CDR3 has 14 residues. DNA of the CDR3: TGTGCCAGCAGCCCTAGGACGGTGAACTATGGCTACACCTTC. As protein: CASSPRTVNYGYTF.

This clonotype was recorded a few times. The CDR3 protein is CASRALSYNEQFF. CDR3 coding DNA: TGTGCCAGCAGGGCTTTATCCTACAATGAGCAGTTCTTC. The chain combines TRBV19 with TRBJ2-1; D is perhaps TRBD1 (5 bases). There are 13 residues in the CDR3. V lost 9 bases and J 1 base, leaving 10 bases between the germline ends. Germline CDR1 and CDR2: LNHDA and SQIVND (reference sequence).

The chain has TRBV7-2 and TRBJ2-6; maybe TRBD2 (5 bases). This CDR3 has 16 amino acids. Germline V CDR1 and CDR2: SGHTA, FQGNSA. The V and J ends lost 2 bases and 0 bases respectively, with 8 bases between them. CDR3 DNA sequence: TGTGCCAGCAGCTTACCGGGATACTCTGGGGCCAACGTCCTGACTTTC. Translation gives CASSLPGYSGANVLTF.

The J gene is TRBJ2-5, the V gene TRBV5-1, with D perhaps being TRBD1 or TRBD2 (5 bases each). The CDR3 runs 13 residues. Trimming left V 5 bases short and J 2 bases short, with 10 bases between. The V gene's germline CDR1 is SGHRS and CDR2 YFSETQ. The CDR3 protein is CASRSGQQETQYF. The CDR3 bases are TGCGCCAGCAGATCGGGGCAACAAGAGACCCAGTACTTC.

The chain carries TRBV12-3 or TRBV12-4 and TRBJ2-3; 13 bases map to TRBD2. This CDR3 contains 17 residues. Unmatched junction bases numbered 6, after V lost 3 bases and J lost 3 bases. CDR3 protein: CASSFGLAGAGTDTQYF. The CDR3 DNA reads TGTGCCAGCAGTTTTGGACTAGCGGGAGCGGGGACAGATACGCAGTATTTT.

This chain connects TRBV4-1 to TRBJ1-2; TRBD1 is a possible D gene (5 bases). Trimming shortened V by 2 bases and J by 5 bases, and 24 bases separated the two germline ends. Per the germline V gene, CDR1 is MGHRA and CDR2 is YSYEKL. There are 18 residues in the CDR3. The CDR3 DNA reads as TGCGCCAGCAGCCAACAAGAGGGGAAGATACGGGGGATTTATGGCTACACCTTC. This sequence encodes CASSQQEGKIRGIYGYTF.

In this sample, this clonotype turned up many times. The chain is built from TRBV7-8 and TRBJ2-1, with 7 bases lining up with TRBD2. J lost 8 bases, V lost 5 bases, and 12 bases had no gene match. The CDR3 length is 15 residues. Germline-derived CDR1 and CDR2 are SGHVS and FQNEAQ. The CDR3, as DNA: TGTGCCAGCAGCCCCCTGACGACTAGCCGGGATGAGCAGTTCTTC. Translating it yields CASSPLTTSRDEQFF.

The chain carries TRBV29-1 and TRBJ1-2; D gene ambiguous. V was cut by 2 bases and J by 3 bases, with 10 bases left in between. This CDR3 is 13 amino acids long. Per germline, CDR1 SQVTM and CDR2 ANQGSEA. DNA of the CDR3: TGCAGCGTTGAATCTGCTAGTTACTATGGCTACACCTTC. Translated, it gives CSVESASYYGYTF.

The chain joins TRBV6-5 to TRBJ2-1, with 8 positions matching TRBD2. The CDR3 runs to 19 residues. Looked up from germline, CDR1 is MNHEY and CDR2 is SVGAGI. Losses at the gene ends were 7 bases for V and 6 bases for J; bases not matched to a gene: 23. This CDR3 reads CASTDQPGPGGEVSNEQFF. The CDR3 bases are TGTGCCAGCACCGACCAACCGGGACCCGGGGGGGAAGTAAGCAATGAGCAGTTCTTC.

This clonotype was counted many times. The DNA for the CDR3 is TGTGCCAGCAGCCGGGAGAGGGGGGGATTTAACTATGGCTACACCTTC. It translates to CASSRERGGFNYGYTF. The rearrangement links TRBV7-2 to TRBJ1-2; weak D call: TRBD1 (6 bases). Trimming took 5 bases from V and 1 from J, leaving 17 bases between them. The CDR3 sequence is 16 residues long. Germline CDR1 and CDR2: SGHTA and FQGNSA.

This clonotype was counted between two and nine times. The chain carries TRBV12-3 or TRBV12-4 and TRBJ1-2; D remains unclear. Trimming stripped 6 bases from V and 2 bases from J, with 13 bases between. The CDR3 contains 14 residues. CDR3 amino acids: CASRPTQENYGYTF. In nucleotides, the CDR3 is TGTGCCAGCAGGCCGACCCAGGAGAACTATGGCTACACCTTC.

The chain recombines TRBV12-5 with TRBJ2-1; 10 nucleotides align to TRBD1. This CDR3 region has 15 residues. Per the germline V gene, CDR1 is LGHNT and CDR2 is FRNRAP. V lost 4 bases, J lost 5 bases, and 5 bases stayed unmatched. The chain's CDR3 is CASGSGTGDHNEQFF. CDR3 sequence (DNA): TGTGCTAGTGGTTCCGGGACAGGGGATCACAATGAGCAGTTCTTC.

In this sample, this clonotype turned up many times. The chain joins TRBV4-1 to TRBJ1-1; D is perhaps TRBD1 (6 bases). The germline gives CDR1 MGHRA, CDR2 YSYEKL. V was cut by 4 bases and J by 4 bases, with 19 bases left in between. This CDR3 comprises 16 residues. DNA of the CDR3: TGCGCCAGCAGCCCGATTGGACACCGAGGGGGCACTGAAGCTTTCTTT. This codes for CASSPIGHRGGTEAFF.

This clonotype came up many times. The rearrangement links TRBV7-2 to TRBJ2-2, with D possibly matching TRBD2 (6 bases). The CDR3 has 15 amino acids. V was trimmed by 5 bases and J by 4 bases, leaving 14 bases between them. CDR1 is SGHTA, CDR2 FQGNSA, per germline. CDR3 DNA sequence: TGTGCCAGCAGCCAACGACTAGATCTCACCGGGGAGCTGTTTTTT. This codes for CASSQRLDLTGELFF.

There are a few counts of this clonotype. The CDR3 nucleotides are TGTGCCAGCAGTCAAGGGACGCAAGAGACCCAGTACTTC. Amino acid sequence: CASSQGTQETQYF. The chain uses TRBV12-3 or TRBV12-4 and TRBJ2-5; D may match TRBD1 or TRBD2 (5 bases each). V lost 5 bases to trimming and J lost 2 bases, with 9 bases between them. The CDR3 contains 13 residues.

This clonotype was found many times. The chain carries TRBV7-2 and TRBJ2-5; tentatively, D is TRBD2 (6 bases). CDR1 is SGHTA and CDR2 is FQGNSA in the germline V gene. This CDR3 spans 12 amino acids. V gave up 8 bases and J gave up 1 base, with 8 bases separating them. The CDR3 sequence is CASASVQETQYF. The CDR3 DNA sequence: TGTGCCAGCGCTAGCGTCCAAGAGACCCAGTACTTC.

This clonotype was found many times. In nucleotides, the CDR3 is TGTGCCAGCAGCCATCGACAGGGCCCCAGTTACGAGCAGTACTTC. Protein: CASSHRQGPSYEQYF. The J gene is TRBJ2-7, the V gene TRBV7-9, with 7 bases that match TRBD1. Looked up from germline, CDR1 is SEHNR and CDR2 is FQNEAQ (reference sequence). This CDR3 spans 15 amino acids. V was clipped by 5 bases and J by 4 bases; unmatched bases: 11.

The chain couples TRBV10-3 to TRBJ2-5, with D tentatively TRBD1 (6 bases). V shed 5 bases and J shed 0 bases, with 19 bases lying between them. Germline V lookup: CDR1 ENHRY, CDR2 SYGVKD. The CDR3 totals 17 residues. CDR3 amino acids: CAISSLSEGGYQETQYF. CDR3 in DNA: TGTGCCATCAGTTCGTTGAGCGAAGGGGGATACCAAGAGACCCAGTACTTC.

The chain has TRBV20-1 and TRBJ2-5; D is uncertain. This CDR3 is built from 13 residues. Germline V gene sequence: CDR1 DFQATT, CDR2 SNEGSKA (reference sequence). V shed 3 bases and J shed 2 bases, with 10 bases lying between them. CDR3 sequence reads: CSASGRAQETQYF. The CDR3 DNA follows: TGCAGTGCTAGTGGTCGGGCACAAGAGACCCAGTACTTC.

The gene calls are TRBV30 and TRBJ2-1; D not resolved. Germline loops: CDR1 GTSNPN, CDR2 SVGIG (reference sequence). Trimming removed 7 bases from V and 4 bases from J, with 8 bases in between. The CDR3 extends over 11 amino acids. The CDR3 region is CAFRSYNEQFF. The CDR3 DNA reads TGTGCCTTCCGCAGTTACAATGAGCAGTTCTTC. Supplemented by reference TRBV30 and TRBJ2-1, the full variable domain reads SQTIHQWPATLVQPVGSPLSLECTVEGTSNPNLYWYRQAAGRGLQLLFYSVGIGQISSEVPQNLSASRPQDRQFILSSKKLLLSDSGFYLCAFRSYNEQFFGPGTRLTVL.

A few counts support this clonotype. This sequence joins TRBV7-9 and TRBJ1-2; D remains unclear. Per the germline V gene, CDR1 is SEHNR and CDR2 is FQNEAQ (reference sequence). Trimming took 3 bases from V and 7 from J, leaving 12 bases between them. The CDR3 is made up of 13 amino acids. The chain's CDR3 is CASSFADMSGYTF. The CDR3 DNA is TGTGCCAGCAGCTTCGCGGATATGAGTGGCTACACCTTC.

CDR3 DNA sequence: TGTGCCAGCAGCAAGAGACAGGGCTATCCCGGGGAGCTGTTTTTT. Translation: CASSKRQGYPGELFF. This chain joins TRBV28 and TRBJ2-2; 7 bases fit TRBD1. The CDR3 has 15 residues. The V gene end was trimmed by 6 bases and the J gene end by 6 bases; junction bases not matched to a gene: 10. Per the germline V gene, CDR1 is MDHEN and CDR2 is SYDVKM.

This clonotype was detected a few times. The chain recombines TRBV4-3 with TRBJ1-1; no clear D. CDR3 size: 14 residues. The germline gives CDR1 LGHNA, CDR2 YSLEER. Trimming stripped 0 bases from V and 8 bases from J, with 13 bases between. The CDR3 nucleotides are TGCGCCAGCAGCCAAGATCTTTACAGCGTAGAAGCTTTCTTT. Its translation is CASSQDLYSVEAFF.

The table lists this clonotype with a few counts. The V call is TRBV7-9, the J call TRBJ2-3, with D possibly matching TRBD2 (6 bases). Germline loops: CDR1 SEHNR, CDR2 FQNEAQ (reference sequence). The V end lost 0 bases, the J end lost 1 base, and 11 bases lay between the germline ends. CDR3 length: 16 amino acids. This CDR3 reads CASSLARLVRTDTQYF. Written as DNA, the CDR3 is TGTGCCAGCAGCTTAGCCCGACTAGTACGCACAGATACGCAGTATTTT.